This entry lists 9 T cell receptor beta chains sequenced from one sample in a study of preoperative IRX-2 immunotherapy in early breast cancer. Measured with immunoSEQ multiplex PCR; TCRdb has only the in-frame clones, and not every one. There are approximately 31,000 clones in the sample; under 90% occur only once, and roughly 1.5% lies in the top ten. Treatment in this sample: preoperative locoregional IRX-2 cytokine immunotherapy. The input for sequencing was tumor tissue, taken after IRX-2 immunotherapy. The receptors shown here come from a human donor with breast cancer.

The chain couples TRBV11-3 to TRBJ2-1, with TRBD2 matching 12 bases. Germline-derived CDR1 and CDR2 are SGHNT and YENEEA. The V gene end was trimmed by 5 bases and the J gene end by 4 bases; junction bases not matched to a gene: 9. The CDR3 has 17 amino acids. CDR3 loop: CASSPLMLAGGYNEQFF. In nucleotides, the CDR3 is TGTGCCAGCAGCCCCCTGATGCTAGCGGGGGGGTACAATGAGCAGTTCTTC.

This chain uses TRBV19 with TRBJ1-6; unclear D gene. V lost 2 bases and J 4 bases, leaving 6 bases between the germline ends. The CDR3 runs to 14 residues. Germline V gene data show CDR1 as LNHDA and CDR2 as SQIVND (reference sequence). The CDR3 here is CASSILGYNSPLHF. The CDR3 DNA sequence: TGTGCCAGTAGTATATTGGGTTATAATTCACCCCTCCACTTT.

The chain has TRBV19 and TRBJ1-6, with D maybe TRBD1 (5 bases). This CDR3 is built from 15 residues. Germline values: CDR1 LNHDA, CDR2 SQIVND (reference sequence). Trimming stripped 8 bases from V and 7 bases from J, with 18 bases between. CDR3 sequence (DNA): TGTGCCAGTCGTACCCCGGGACTGAGGAATTCACCCCTCCACTTT. Amino acid sequence: CASRTPGLRNSPLHF. The full variable domain, completed using reference TRBV19 and TRBJ1-6, is DGGITQSPKYLFRKEGQNVTLSCEQNLNHDAMYWYRQDPGQGLRLIYYSQIVNDFQKGDIAEGYSVSREKKESFPLTVTSAQKNPTAFYLCASRTPGLRNSPLHFGNGTRLTVT.

This clone has just one count. This chain connects TRBV9 to TRBJ2-5, with TRBD1 matching over 9 bases. This CDR3 is built from 16 residues. Germline V gene lookup returns CDR1 SGDLS and CDR2 YYNGEE. V was pared by 3 bases and J by 5 bases, with 11 bases of the junction left unmatched. The CDR3 DNA reads as TGTGCCAGCAGCGGCCAATCCGGACAGGGGCTTGAGACCCAGTACTTC. Translation: CASSGQSGQGLETQYF.

V and J are TRBV5-1 and TRBJ1-4; TRBD1 matches 7 bases. Per germline, CDR1 SGHRS and CDR2 YFSETQ. The CDR3 contains 17 residues. The trim removed 0 bases at V and 0 bases at J, leaving 5 bases unmatched. CDR3 sequence: CASSLDRGGTTNEKLFF. In nucleotides, the CDR3 is TGCGCCAGCAGCTTGGACAGGGGCGGGACAACTAATGAAAAACTGTTTTTT.

The chain links TRBV19 to TRBJ2-1; D unclear. The CDR3 runs to 15 residues. The germline CDR1 and CDR2 sequences are LNHDA and SQIVND (reference sequence). V was shortened by 3 bases and J by 5 bases, with 14 bases between the two germline ends. The DNA of the CDR3 is TGTGCCAGTAGTATGAGCTCTGCTTCGAACAATGAGCAGTTCTTC. Protein sequence: CASSMSSASNNEQFF.

V and J are TRBV18 and TRBJ1-2; D gene unclear. The germline V gene encodes CDR1 KGHSH and CDR2 LQKENI. The CDR3 length is 16 residues. The V end was cut by 3 bases, the J end by 4 bases, with 18 bases between. CDR3 loop: CASSPGTGNGVYGYTF. In nucleotides, the CDR3 is TGTGCCAGCTCACCTGGAACGGGGAATGGTGTCTATGGCTACACCTTC.

The chain is built from TRBV19 and TRBJ1-2; maybe TRBD1 (5 bases). The CDR3 has 15 amino acids. The germline V gene encodes CDR1 LNHDA and CDR2 SQIVND (reference sequence). The germline V and J ends were trimmed by 7 bases and 8 bases, with 23 bases remaining between them. The CDR3 is CASKGNFDSSWGYTF. CDR3 nucleotide sequence: TGTGCCAGTAAGGGAAATTTCGACAGCAGTTGGGGCTACACCTTC.

The chain combines TRBV7-1 with TRBJ1-1; a weak D match, TRBD1 (5 bases). TRBV7-1 is given ORF status, its function remaining uncertain. The CDR3 contains 13 residues. V was clipped by 11 bases and J by 6 bases, with 19 bases between them. CDR3 coding DNA: TGTGCCGGTCAAGAGGGGATGAGAGCTGAAGCTTTCTTT. Amino acids: CAGQEGMRAEAFF.